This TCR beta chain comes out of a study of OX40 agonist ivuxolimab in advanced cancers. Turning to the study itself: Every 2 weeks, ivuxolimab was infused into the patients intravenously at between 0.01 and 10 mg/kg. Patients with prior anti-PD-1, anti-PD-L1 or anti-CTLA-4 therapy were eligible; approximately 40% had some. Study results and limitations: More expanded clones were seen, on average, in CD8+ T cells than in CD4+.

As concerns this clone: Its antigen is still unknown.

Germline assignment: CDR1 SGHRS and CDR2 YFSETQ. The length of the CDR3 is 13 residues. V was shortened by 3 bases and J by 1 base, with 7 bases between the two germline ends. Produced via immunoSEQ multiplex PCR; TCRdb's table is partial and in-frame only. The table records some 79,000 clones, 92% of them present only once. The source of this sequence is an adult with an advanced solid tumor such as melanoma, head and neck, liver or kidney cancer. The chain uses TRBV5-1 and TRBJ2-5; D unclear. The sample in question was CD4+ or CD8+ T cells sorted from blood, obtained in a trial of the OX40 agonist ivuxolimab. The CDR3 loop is CASSYSSQETQYF. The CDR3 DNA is TGCGCCAGCAGCTATAGCAGCCAAGAGACCCAGTACTTC.